This TCR beta chain was sequenced for a study of neoadjuvant nivolumab and ipilimumab in lung cancer. Across the study: Nivolumab 3 mg/kg was given days 1, 15 and 29, plus ipilimumab 1 mg/kg day 1 in combination.

This CDR3 is 13 amino acids long. Trimming cost V 8 bases and J 5 bases; bases outside gene matches: 4. Germline CDR1 KGHSH, CDR2 LQKENI. Study-wide findings and caveats: Only a single major-pathologic-response sample was available for clonality analysis. Only two of four nivolumab-treated tumors gained richness and clonality by surgery. Compared with tumor-adjacent uninvolved lung, resected tumors showed greater richness and clonality.

Sequencing was performed with immunoSEQ multiplex PCR; in TCRdb, only in-frame clones are kept and a portion is missing. The sample yields around 13,000 clones, roughly 75% seen once. Worth noting for this clone: No antigen is known for it.

The clonotype was recovered from an adult with non-small cell lung cancer. J is TRBJ2-5 and V is TRBV18, with 11 bases matching TRBD2. Sample: peripheral blood, taken after neoadjuvant nivolumab, alone or with ipilimumab, at or shortly before surgery. The CDR3 is CASGTSGGETQYF. Written as DNA, the CDR3 is TGTGCCAGCGGGACTAGCGGTGGTGAGACCCAGTACTTC. Looking up the rest from reference TRBV18 and TRBJ2-5 gives the full variable domain: NAGVMQNPRHLVRRRGQEARLRCSPMKGHSHVYWYRQLPEEGLKFMVYLQKENIIDESGMPKERFSAEFPKEGPSILRIQQVVRGDSAAYFCASGTSGGETQYFGPGTRLLVL.